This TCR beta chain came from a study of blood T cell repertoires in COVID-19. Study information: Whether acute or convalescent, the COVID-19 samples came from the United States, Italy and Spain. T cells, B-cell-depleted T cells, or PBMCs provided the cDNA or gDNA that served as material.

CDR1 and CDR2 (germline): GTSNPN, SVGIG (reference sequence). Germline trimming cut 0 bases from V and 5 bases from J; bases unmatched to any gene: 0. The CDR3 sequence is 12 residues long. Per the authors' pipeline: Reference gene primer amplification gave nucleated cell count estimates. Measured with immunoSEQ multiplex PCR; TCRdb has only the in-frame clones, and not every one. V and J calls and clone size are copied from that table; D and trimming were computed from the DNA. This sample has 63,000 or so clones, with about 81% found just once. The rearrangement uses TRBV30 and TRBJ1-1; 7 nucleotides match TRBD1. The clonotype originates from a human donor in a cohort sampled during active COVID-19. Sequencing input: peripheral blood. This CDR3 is CAWSVQGTEAFF. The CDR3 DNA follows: TGTGCCTGGAGTGTACAGGGGACTGAAGCTTTCTTT.